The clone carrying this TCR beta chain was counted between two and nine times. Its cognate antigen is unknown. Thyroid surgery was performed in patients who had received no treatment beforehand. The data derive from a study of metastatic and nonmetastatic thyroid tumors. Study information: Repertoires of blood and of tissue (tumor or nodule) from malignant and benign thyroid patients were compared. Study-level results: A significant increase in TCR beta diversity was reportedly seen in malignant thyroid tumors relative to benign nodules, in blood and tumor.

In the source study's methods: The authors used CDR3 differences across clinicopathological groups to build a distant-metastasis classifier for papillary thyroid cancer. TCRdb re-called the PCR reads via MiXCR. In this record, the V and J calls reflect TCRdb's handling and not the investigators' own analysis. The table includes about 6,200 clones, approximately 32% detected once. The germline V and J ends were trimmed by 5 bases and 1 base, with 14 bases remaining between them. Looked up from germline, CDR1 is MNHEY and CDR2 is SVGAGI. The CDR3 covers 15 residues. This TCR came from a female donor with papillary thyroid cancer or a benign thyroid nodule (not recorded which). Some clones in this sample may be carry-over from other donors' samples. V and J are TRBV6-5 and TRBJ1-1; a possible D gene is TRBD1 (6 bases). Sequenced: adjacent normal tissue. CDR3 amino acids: CASSTEYRANTEAFF. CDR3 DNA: TGTGCCAGCAGTACTGAATACAGGGCGAACACTGAAGCTTTCTTT.